This record covers a single T cell receptor beta chain. What it binds is unknown. Generated by immunoSEQ multiplex PCR, the TCRdb table keeps only in-frame clones and is missing some. The profile shows some 65,000 clones, roughly 90% of them singletons. This entry comes from a study of stem cell transplantation in POMP-related autoinflammatory disease. On the study more broadly: Impaired MHC class I-dependent CD8+ differentiation was hypothesized from defective thymoproteasomes.

General study points: Fewer unique TRB V-J gene pairings were identified in patients with PRAID.

Specimen: CD4+ T cells from PBMCs, collected after stem cell transplantation. This TCR derives from a human patient with POMP-related autoinflammation and immune dysregulation (PRAID). The graft donor may be the source of some T cells.

CDR3 residues: CASSKRGGQETQYF. The DNA of the CDR3 is TGTGCCAGTAGTAAGCGGGGGGGCCAAGAGACCCAGTACTTC. V and J are TRBV19 and TRBJ2-5; 10 bases agree with TRBD2. The CDR3 runs 14 residues. Germline V gives CDR1 LNHDA, CDR2 SQIVND (reference sequence). With V trimmed by 4 bases and J by 1 base, 0 bases remained unmatched. Full variable domain (outside the CDR3, taken from reference TRBV19 and TRBJ2-5): DGGITQSPKYLFRKEGQNVTLSCEQNLNHDAMYWYRQDPGQGLRLIYYSQIVNDFQKGDIAEGYSVSREKKESFPLTVTSAQKNPTAFYLCASSKRGGQETQYFGPGTRLLVL.